Detailed here is one T cell receptor beta chain. What it binds is unknown. These data originate in a study of beta chain features in type 1 diabetes. Overall study context: Similarity in age, gender and cell yields was seen between patients and healthy donors.

One heparinised draw, averaging roughly 110 mL, was taken per donor. Isolated RNA was reverse transcribed in full, so expressed TCRB transcripts were sequenced. Assay used: immunoSEQ multiplex PCR; TCRdb lists only in-frame clones, some missing. The table lists 550,000 to 850,000 clones, around 15% of them singletons, with less than 0.025% in the top ten. Germline values: CDR1 MGHRA, CDR2 YSYEKL. This CDR3 has 11 amino acids. The V end lost 0 bases, the J end lost 7 bases, and 3 bases lay between the germline ends. Study results and limitations: Within each of all four CD4+ subsets, Type 1 diabetes patients had TCRB CDR3s that were moderately but significantly shorter.

This receptor was obtained from a man between 18 and 35 years old with type 1 diabetes. Sequences were obtained from naive CD4+ T cells from blood. The chain employs TRBV4-1 and TRBJ2-5; no clear D. The CDR3 protein is CASSQDRTQYF. CDR3 sequence (DNA): TGCGCCAGCAGCCAAGATAGGACCCAGTACTTC.